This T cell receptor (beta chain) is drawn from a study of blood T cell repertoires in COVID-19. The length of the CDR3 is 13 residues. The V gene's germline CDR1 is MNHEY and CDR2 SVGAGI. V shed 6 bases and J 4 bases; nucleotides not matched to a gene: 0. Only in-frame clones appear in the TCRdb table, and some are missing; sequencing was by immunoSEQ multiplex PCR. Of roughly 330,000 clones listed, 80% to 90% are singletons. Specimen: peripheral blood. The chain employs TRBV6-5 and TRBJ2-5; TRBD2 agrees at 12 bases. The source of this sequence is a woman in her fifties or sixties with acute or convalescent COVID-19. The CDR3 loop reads CASRLAGGETQYF. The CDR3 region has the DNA TGTGCCAGCAGACTAGCGGGAGGAGAGACCCAGTACTTC.